Described below is a single T cell receptor beta chain sequence and its context. Germline and junction disagree at one end, which may indicate a read error. This sample was taken from a study of tumor and adjacent non-tumor tissue in lung cancer. The template was RNA from unsorted bulk tissue. The normal lung tissue was taken more than 3 cm from the tumor edge. TCRbeta libraries were built with three rounds of nested PCR, modified from ARM-PCR. TCRdb fed the multiplex PCR reads into MiXCR, producing one record per CDR3 protein. The data hold 40,000 to 45,000 distinct CDR3 sequences, with roughly two thirds observed a single time. CDR3 length: 14 amino acids. CDR1 SQVTM and CDR2 ANQGSEA come from the germline V gene.

The receptor was derived from a woman aged 40 to 50 with non-small cell lung cancer. The chain links TRBV29-1 to TRBJ1-1, with D possibly being TRBD1 (6 bases). Input material: distant non-tumor lung tissue. CDR3 amino acids: CSVGVVGAVTGAFF. CDR3 DNA: TGTAGCGTAGGGGTTGTGGGGGCAGTGACTGGAGCTTTCTTT.